One and the same sample provided the 5 T cell receptor beta chains below, sequenced in a study of T cell changes during pregnancy in multiple sclerosis. TCRdb keeps only in-frame clones here, not all; method: immunoSEQ multiplex PCR. The table has roughly 44,000 clones, approximately 90% seen once. This specimen consisted of CD8+ T cells from peripheral blood mononuclear cells, obtained after pregnancy. The receptors were sampled from a female donor in good health, enrolled as a control in a pregnancy study.

J is TRBJ1-5 and V is TRBV10-3; D is ambiguous. The CDR3 spans 15 residues. V lost 0 bases, J lost 0 bases, and 6 bases lay in between. Looked up from germline, CDR1 is ENHRY and CDR2 is SYGVKD. The CDR3 DNA sequence: TGTGCCATCAGTGAGTCCGGGGATAGCAATCAGCCCCAGCATTTT. Encoded protein: CAISESGDSNQPQHF.

To note about this clone: Other nucleotide sequences in the sample specify the same CDR3. This rearrangement joins TRBV4-3 to TRBJ2-7; D remains ambiguous. Trimming pared 0 bases from V and 4 bases from J, leaving 7 bases between. The germline V gene has CDR1 LGHNA and CDR2 YSLEER. This CDR3 region has 13 residues. In DNA, the CDR3 is TGCGCCAGCAGCCAAGACCCCCGTTACGAGCAGTACTTC. This translates into CASSQDPRYEQYF.

This chain uses TRBV19 with TRBJ2-7, with D perhaps TRBD2 (5 bases). The CDR3 is 14 residues long. The germline V and J ends were trimmed by 3 bases and 0 bases, with 9 bases remaining between them. The germline V gene encodes CDR1 LNHDA and CDR2 SQIVND (reference sequence). As DNA, the CDR3 is TGTGCCAGTAGTATCACGGGGAGCTCCTACGAGCAGTACTTC. Translation: CASSITGSSYEQYF.

This clone has more than one count but fewer than ten. The rearrangement joins TRBV9 to TRBJ2-1; a weak D match, TRBD2 (7 bases). Between the trimmed V and J ends, which lost 5 bases and 3 bases, there was a span of 15 bases. CDR1 SGDLS and CDR2 YYNGEE come from the germline V gene. CDR3 size: 15 residues. The CDR3 DNA follows: TGTGCCAGCAGTAGGGGGGGATCCGGCTACAATGAGCAGTTCTTC. It encodes CASSRGGSGYNEQFF. Full variable domain (rest looked up from reference TRBV9 and TRBJ2-1): DSGVTQTPKHLITATGQRVTLRCSPRSGDLSVYWYQQSLDQGLQFLIQYYNGEERAKGNILERFSAQQFPDLHSELNLSSLELGDSALYFCASSRGGSGYNEQFFGPGTRLTVL.

The gene calls are TRBV5-6 and TRBJ2-5, with D uncertain. This CDR3 is 14 amino acids long. CDR1 is SGHDT and CDR2 is YYEEEE in the germline V gene. Trimming took off 2 bases at V and 8 bases at J, with 16 bases between the two ends. For the CDR3, the DNA is TGTGCCAGCAGCTTAACTCCCGGAGAATCCACCCAGTACTTC. Protein: CASSLTPGESTQYF.